The 31 T cell receptor beta chains given below trace back to one sample, sequenced in a study of blood T cell repertoires in COVID-19. This table comes from immunoSEQ multiplex PCR, and its TCRdb copy is limited to in-frame clones, with some not included. The table has 250,000 or so clones, 75% to 90% seen once. The specimen sequenced was PBMCs or T cells enriched from blood (not recorded which). These receptors were collected from a woman in her twenties or thirties with acute COVID-19.

This rearrangement joins TRBV7-9 to TRBJ2-7; D remains ambiguous. Trimming shortened V by 4 bases and J by 1 base, and 8 bases separated the two germline ends. Germline CDR1 SEHNR, CDR2 FQNEAQ (reference sequence). This CDR3 contains 13 residues. The CDR3 loop is CASSSLLSYEQYF. CDR3 sequence (DNA): TGTGCCAGCAGCTCCTTACTATCCTACGAGCAGTACTTC.

This clone was picked up one time. V gene TRBV14 combines with J gene TRBJ2-5; 9 nucleotides match TRBD2. V was pared by 0 bases and J by 1 base, with 3 bases of the junction left unmatched. CDR1 SGHDN and CDR2 FVKESK come from the germline V gene. The CDR3 runs 16 residues. This chain's CDR3 is CASSQDSSGVQETQYF. The CDR3 DNA follows: TGTGCCAGCAGCCAAGATTCTAGCGGGGTCCAAGAGACCCAGTACTTC.

The rearrangement links TRBV24-1 to TRBJ1-2; 7 positions agree with TRBD1. The ends lost 3 bases at V and 6 bases at J; junction bases unmatched: 6. Germline CDR1 reads KGHDR; CDR2 reads SFDVKD. The CDR3 sequence is 14 residues long. The CDR3 DNA is TGTGCCACCAGTGATGCGACAGGGTTTAATGGCTACACCTTC. Translating it yields CATSDATGFNGYTF.

The CDR3 DNA sequence: TGTGCCAGCAGTTCGGGACCCGGGGGCACCGGGGAGCTGTTTTTT. It yields the protein CASSSGPGGTGELFF. The chain recombines TRBV28 with TRBJ2-2; perhaps TRBD2 as D (6 bases). The CDR3 sequence is 15 residues long. Germline assignment: CDR1 MDHEN and CDR2 SYDVKM. V lost 4 bases and J lost 4, with 13 bases in between.

The gene calls are TRBV5-8 and TRBJ2-2; 10 bases map to TRBD2. CDR1 and CDR2 (germline): SGHTS, YDEGEE. V was clipped by 7 bases and J by 7 bases; unmatched bases: 13. CDR3 length equals 16 residues. The CDR3 DNA reads as TGTGCCAGCCCGAGGACCCTAGCGGGAGAGAACGGGGAGCTGTTTTTT. Residues: CASPRTLAGENGELFF.

This clone was seen a single time. The chain combines TRBV10-2 with TRBJ2-1, with 7 bases identical to TRBD2. The CDR3 consists of 14 residues. V shed 7 bases and J 4 bases; nucleotides not matched to a gene: 7. Per the germline V gene, CDR1 is WSHSY and CDR2 is SAAADI. CDR3 in DNA: TGCGCCAGCACCACTAGCGAGACTTACAATGAGCAGTTCTTC. Protein: CASTTSETYNEQFF.

The chain couples TRBV7-2 to TRBJ2-2, with TRBD1 matching over 9 bases. Germline-derived CDR1 and CDR2 are SGHTA and FQGNSA. V shed 5 bases and J 5 bases; nucleotides not matched to a gene: 6. The CDR3 runs 15 residues. CDR3 nucleotide sequence: TGTGCCAGCAGCCCTGGGACAGGGATAACCGGGGAGCTGTTTTTT. This encodes CASSPGTGITGELFF.

The CDR3 sequence is CASSFGPTLGNEQFF. Here the CDR3 DNA reads TGTGCCAGCAGCTTCGGCCCTACGCTAGGAAATGAGCAGTTCTTC. The J gene is TRBJ2-1, the V gene TRBV7-2; D is undetermined. Germline V lookup: CDR1 SGHTA, CDR2 FQGNSA. Trimming took off 3 bases at V and 7 bases at J, with 16 bases between the two ends. The length of the CDR3 is 15 residues.

The DNA of the CDR3 is TGTGCCAGCAGTACCGGGACAGAGGAAGACTATGGCTACACCTTC. Its translation: CASSTGTEEDYGYTF. The genes are TRBV6-5 and TRBJ1-2; TRBD1 aligns across 7 bases. Losses at the gene ends were 5 bases for V and 3 bases for J; bases not matched to a gene: 9. This CDR3 contains 15 residues. The germline gives CDR1 MNHEY, CDR2 SVGAGI.

J is TRBJ2-3 and V is TRBV7-3; 7 bases map to TRBD1. Germline CDR1 reads SGHTA; CDR2 reads FQGTGA. The CDR3 extends over 17 amino acids. J was trimmed by 3 bases and V by 5 bases; bases with no gene match: 14. CDR3 coding DNA: TGTGCCAGCAGCCCAAGAGGGCCGGGACAGATTACAGATACGCAGTATTTT. It translates to CASSPRGPGQITDTQYF.

This sequence joins TRBV7-9 and TRBJ2-3, with 12 bases that match TRBD2. CDR3 size: 16 residues. J was trimmed by 2 bases and V by 3 bases; bases with no gene match: 3. CDR1 and CDR2 from the germline V gene are SEHNR and FQNEAQ (reference sequence). CDR3 region: CASSFGLAGHTDTQYF. The CDR3 coding sequence is TGTGCCAGCAGCTTCGGACTAGCGGGACACACAGATACGCAGTATTTT.

The chain couples TRBV24-1 to TRBJ2-7; tentative D call: TRBD1 (5 bases). V lost 6 bases to trimming and J lost 3 bases, with 11 bases between them. From germline, CDR1 is KGHDR and CDR2 SFDVKD. CDR3 length: 13 residues. CDR3 in amino acids: CATSPRASYEQYF. Here the CDR3 DNA reads TGTGCCACCAGTCCCAGGGCCAGCTACGAGCAGTACTTC.

This CDR3 is CATSDSNRTRTVFTDTQYF. DNA of the CDR3: TGTGCCACCAGTGATAGTAACCGTACGAGGACAGTTTTCACAGATACGCAGTATTTT. The chain is built from TRBV24-1 and TRBJ2-3, with TRBD1 as a possible D gene (6 bases). The V gene's germline CDR1 is KGHDR and CDR2 SFDVKD. The V end was cut by 3 bases, the J end by 2 bases, with 23 bases between. The CDR3 covers 19 residues.

The V call is TRBV3-1 (or the pseudogene TRBV3-2), the J call TRBJ1-5; D ambiguous. The CDR3 has 13 amino acids. The germline V and J ends were trimmed by 5 bases and 0 bases, with 5 bases remaining between them. Germline lookup yields CDR1 LGHDT and CDR2 YNNKEL (reference sequence). The CDR3 nucleotides are TGTGCCAGCAGCGACACTAGCAATCAGCCCCAGCATTTT. It yields the protein CASSDTSNQPQHF.

This chain joins TRBV10-3 and TRBJ1-5; the D gene is possibly TRBD1 (5 bases). This CDR3 comprises 19 residues. V was shortened by 0 bases and J by 0 bases, with 18 bases between the two germline ends. Germline CDR1 reads ENHRY; CDR2 reads SYGVKD. The CDR3 DNA sequence: TGTGCCATCAGTGAGTCGATTGGGGGAGGAGCATCTAGCAATCAGCCCCAGCATTTT. Translating it yields CAISESIGGGASSNQPQHF.

The chain employs TRBV27 and TRBJ1-1; 9 bases match TRBD1. Per the germline V gene, CDR1 is MNHEY and CDR2 is SMNVEV (reference sequence). Unmatched junction bases numbered 2, after V lost 6 bases and J lost 0 bases. CDR3 length: 14 residues. DNA for the CDR3: TGTGCCAGCAGCGGACAGGGGATGAACACTGAAGCTTTCTTT. It codes for CASSGQGMNTEAFF.

This clone was seen a few times. V gene TRBV10-3 combines with J gene TRBJ1-1; TRBD1 agrees at 9 bases. Per germline, CDR1 ENHRY and CDR2 SYGVKD. CDR3 length equals 14 residues. V shed 4 bases, J shed 4 bases, and the junction held 4 bases outside the gene matches. For the CDR3, the DNA is TGTGCCATCAGTGGGACAGGGGAGAGCACTGAAGCTTTCTTT. As protein: CAISGTGESTEAFF.

This clone was detected only once. The chain employs TRBV25-1 and TRBJ1-3; D gene uncertain. Germline values: CDR1 MGHDK, CDR2 SYGVNS. This CDR3 comprises 13 residues. V lost 4 bases and J 0 bases, leaving 4 bases between the germline ends. The CDR3 nucleotides read TGTGCCAGCAGTGCCCGCTCTGGAAACACCATATATTTT. Translation gives CASSARSGNTIYF.

V gene TRBV5-4 combines with J gene TRBJ2-7; TRBD1 matches at 7 bases. The CDR3 consists of 15 residues. V gave up 4 bases and J gave up 6 bases; unmatched junction bases: 13. Per the germline V gene, CDR1 is SGHNT and CDR2 is YYREEE (reference sequence). The CDR3 sequence is CASSGERQGNAEQYF. In DNA form, the CDR3 reads TGTGCCAGCAGCGGGGAACGACAGGGTAATGCCGAGCAGTACTTC.

V is TRBV5-4 and J is TRBJ2-7; D remains unclear. The CDR3 totals 15 residues. Germline CDR1 reads SGHNT; CDR2 reads YYREEE (reference sequence). The ends were cut back, 0 bases at V and 2 bases at J, with 12 bases in the middle. Written as DNA, the CDR3 is TGTGCCAGCAGCTTGGATGGAGCCATGGCCTACGAGCAGTACTTC. Its protein product is CASSLDGAMAYEQYF.

The chain employs TRBV7-6 and TRBJ2-3; D is undetermined. Germline assignment: CDR1 SGHVS and CDR2 FNYEAQ. Trimming took off 2 bases at V and 3 bases at J, with 18 bases between the two ends. This CDR3 region has 17 residues. For the CDR3, the DNA is TGTGCCAGCAGCTTAATTTTTAGGCAGGAATTAACAGATACGCAGTATTTT. It codes for CASSLIFRQELTDTQYF.

The V gene is TRBV19, the J gene TRBJ1-1; 7 nucleotides line up with TRBD1. CDR1 LNHDA and CDR2 SQIVND come from the germline V gene (reference sequence). This CDR3 is built from 14 residues. After removal of 4 bases from V and 10 bases from J, the junction contained 12 bases not matched to a gene. The CDR3 protein is CASSTTLTGPAAFF. The CDR3 coding sequence is TGTGCCAGTAGTACAACCTTGACAGGGCCTGCAGCTTTCTTT.

The rearrangement links TRBV5-6 to TRBJ2-3; TRBD2 aligns across 9 bases. Trimming cost V 1 base and J 2 bases; bases outside gene matches: 8. This CDR3 has 17 residues. The germline V gene encodes CDR1 SGHDT and CDR2 YYEEEE. CDR3: CASSLKRTSVLTDTQYF. The CDR3 DNA sequence: TGTGCCAGCAGCTTGAAAAGGACTAGCGTACTCACAGATACGCAGTATTTT. Supplemented by reference TRBV5-6 and TRBJ2-3, the full variable domain reads DAGVTQSPTHLIKTRGQQVTLRCSPKSGHDTVSWYQQALGQGPQFIFQYYEEEERQRGNFPDRFSGHQFPNYSSELNVNALLLGDSALYLCASSLKRTSVLTDTQYFGPGTRLTVL.

The rearrangement joins TRBV30 to TRBJ1-1; D unclear. V was cut by 3 bases and J by 1 base, with 9 bases left in between. The length of the CDR3 is 13 residues. Germline-derived CDR1 and CDR2 are GTSNPN and SVGIG (reference sequence). The CDR3 protein is CAWRSKKNTEAFF. In nucleotides, the CDR3 is TGTGCCTGGAGATCTAAGAAGAACACTGAAGCTTTCTTT.

This clone was seen just once. The CDR3 sequence is CASSQEPLAGGNTGELFF. Here the CDR3 DNA reads TGCGCCAGCAGCCAAGAACCCCTAGCGGGAGGCAACACCGGGGAGCTGTTTTTT. This rearrangement joins TRBV4-1 to TRBJ2-2, with 11 positions matching TRBD2. V lost 0 bases and J lost 2; bases outside the gene matches: 5. The CDR3 is 18 residues long. The germline V gene encodes CDR1 MGHRA and CDR2 YSYEKL.

The rearrangement links TRBV19 to TRBJ1-5; 8 nucleotides agree with TRBD1. Germline V gives CDR1 LNHDA, CDR2 SQIVND (reference sequence). The CDR3 spans 14 residues. After removal of 6 bases from V and 3 bases from J, the junction contained 4 bases not matched to a gene. CDR3: CASRPDRVNQPQHF. The CDR3 coding sequence is TGTGCCAGTAGACCGGACAGGGTCAATCAGCCCCAGCATTTT. The variable domain in full, completed from reference TRBV19 and TRBJ1-5, reads DGGITQSPKYLFRKEGQNVTLSCEQNLNHDAMYWYRQDPGQGLRLIYYSQIVNDFQKGDIAEGYSVSREKKESFPLTVTSAQKNPTAFYLCASRPDRVNQPQHFGDGTRLSIL.

V and J are TRBV7-9 and TRBJ2-7, with D possibly being TRBD2 (6 bases). V lost 5 bases to trimming and J lost 2 bases, with 25 bases between them. This CDR3 region has 18 residues. From germline, CDR1 is SEHNR and CDR2 FQNEAQ (reference sequence). The CDR3 spells CASSPVEPRDGRTYEQYF. CDR3 coding DNA: TGTGCCAGCAGCCCGGTCGAGCCCCGGGACGGGAGAACCTACGAGCAGTACTTC.

The chain carries TRBV3-1 (or the pseudogene TRBV3-2) and TRBJ1-5; TRBD1 might be the D (5 bases). The V gene's germline CDR1 is LGHDT and CDR2 YNNKEL (reference sequence). Deletions cut 1 base from V and 5 bases from J, with 15 bases between. The CDR3 length is 16 residues. This CDR3 is CASSQGPIGVYQPQHF. The CDR3 DNA is TGTGCCAGCAGCCAAGGTCCAATAGGGGTATATCAGCCCCAGCATTTT.

The CDR3 spells CASSSGGKAGVDTQYF. CDR3 coding DNA: TGCGCCAGCAGCTCAGGGGGCAAGGCAGGAGTAGATACGCAGTATTTT. J is TRBJ2-3 and V is TRBV5-1; TRBD1 matches at 8 bases. Germline-derived CDR1 and CDR2 are SGHRS and YFSETQ. V shed 3 bases and J 5 bases; nucleotides not matched to a gene: 11. The CDR3 covers 16 residues. Variable domain in full (rest from reference TRBV5-1 and TRBJ2-3): KAGVTQTPRYLIKTRGQQVTLSCSPISGHRSVSWYQQTPGQGLQFLFEYFSETQRNKGNFPGRFSGRQFSNSRSEMNVSTLELGDSALYLCASSSGGKAGVDTQYFGPGTRLTVL.

The gene calls are TRBV2 and TRBJ1-2; 7 nucleotides align to TRBD1. This CDR3 has 13 residues. Looked up from germline, CDR1 is SNHLY and CDR2 is FYNNEI. V dropped 6 bases and J dropped 5; count of bases not matched to a gene: 6. CDR3 bases: TGTGCCAGCAGGCCTACAGGGGTTTATGGCTACACCTTC. Translating it yields CASRPTGVYGYTF.

The chain has TRBV28 and TRBJ1-2; TRBD1 agrees at 7 bases. The CDR3 is 17 residues long. V lost 1 base and J lost 4; bases outside the gene matches: 12. Looked up from germline, CDR1 is MDHEN and CDR2 is SYDVKM. CDR3 sequence: CASSLLGRGNFSYGYTF. The CDR3, as DNA: TGTGCCAGCAGTTTATTAGGCAGGGGGAATTTCAGCTATGGCTACACCTTC.